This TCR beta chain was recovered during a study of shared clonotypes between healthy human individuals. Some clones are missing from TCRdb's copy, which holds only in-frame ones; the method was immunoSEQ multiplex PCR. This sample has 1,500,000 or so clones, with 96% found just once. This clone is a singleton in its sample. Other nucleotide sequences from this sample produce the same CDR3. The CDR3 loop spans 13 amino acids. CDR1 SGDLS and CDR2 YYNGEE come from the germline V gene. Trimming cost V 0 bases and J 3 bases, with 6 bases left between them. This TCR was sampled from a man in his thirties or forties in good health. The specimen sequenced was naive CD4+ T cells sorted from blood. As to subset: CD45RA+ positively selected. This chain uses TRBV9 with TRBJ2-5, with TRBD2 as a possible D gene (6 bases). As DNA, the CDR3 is TGTGCCAGCAGCGTAGGCGGGAAAGAGACCCAGTACTTC. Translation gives CASSVGGKETQYF.